The rows below give T cell receptor beta chains drawn from one sample of a study of blood T cell repertoires in COVID-19. The table came from immunoSEQ multiplex PCR; TCRdb's copy has only in-frame clones and leaves some out. The table shows about 42,000 clones, with 77% occurring only once. Material: peripheral blood. The receptors stem from a woman in her 70s with acute or convalescent COVID-19. The CDR3 runs from the conserved cysteine through the conserved F or W. A D gene is named only where the DNA matches it firmly. Clone size is shown for a subset of rows, as once, few, many or a class of expanded clone.

abundance: NA
d_gene: TRBD1
j_gene: TRBJ2-1
v_gene: TRBV7-7
CDR3aa: CASSPRTGGYGEQFF
CDR3nt: TGTGCTAGCAGCCCACGGACAGGGGGGTATGGTGAGCAGTTCTTC

abundance: NA
d_gene: TRBD1
j_gene: TRBJ2-7
v_gene: TRBV5-5
CDR3aa: CASSFRDSKTYEQYF
CDR3nt: TGTGCCAGCAGCTTCCGGGACAGTAAAACTTACGAGCAGTACTTC

abundance: few
d_gene: TRBD2
j_gene: TRBJ2-5
v_gene: TRBV7-2
CDR3aa: CASARQAGGRETQYF
CDR3nt: TGTGCCAGCGCGAGGCAGGCGGGGGGGCGGGAGACCCAGTACTTC

abundance: NA
d_gene: TRBD1
j_gene: TRBJ1-1
v_gene: TRBV18
CDR3aa: CASSDRGMNTEAFF
CDR3nt: TGTGCCAGCTCAGACAGGGGTATGAACACTGAAGCTTTCTTT

abundance: few
d_gene: NA
j_gene: TRBJ1-5
v_gene: TRBV5-1
CDR3aa: CASSLAGDQPQHF
CDR3nt: TGCGCCAGCAGCTTGGCAGGGGATCAGCCCCAGCATTTT

abundance: NA
d_gene: NA
j_gene: TRBJ1-4
v_gene: TRBV5-5
CDR3aa: CASSPRGSNEKLFF
CDR3nt: TGTGCCAGCAGCCCTCGAGGGTCTAATGAAAAACTGTTTTTT

abundance: NA
d_gene: NA
j_gene: TRBJ1-2
v_gene: TRBV19
CDR3aa: CASSGQGPLGYTF
CDR3nt: TGTGCCAGTAGTGGCCAGGGGCCTCTGGGCTACACCTTC

abundance: NA
d_gene: NA
j_gene: TRBJ1-4
v_gene: TRBV27
CDR3aa: CASSPSGPGEKLFF
CDR3nt: TGTGCCAGCAGTCCCTCGGGCCCGGGGGAAAAACTGTTTTTT

abundance: NA
d_gene: NA
j_gene: TRBJ1-1
v_gene: TRBV30
CDR3aa: CAWSGQLNTEAFF
CDR3nt: TGTGCCTGGAGCGGACAGCTGAACACTGAAGCTTTCTTT

abundance: few
d_gene: NA
j_gene: TRBJ1-1
v_gene: TRBV12-3/TRBV12-4
CDR3aa: CASSPLQNTEAFF
CDR3nt: TGTGCCAGCAGTCCGTTACAGAACACTGAAGCTTTCTTT

abundance: few
d_gene: TRBD2
j_gene: TRBJ2-1
v_gene: TRBV4-2
CDR3aa: CASSQETQSPSGRVDEQFF
CDR3nt: TGTGCCAGCAGCCAAGAAACCCAGAGCCCTAGCGGGAGGGTCGATGAGCAGTTCTTC

abundance: NA
d_gene: NA
j_gene: TRBJ2-3
v_gene: TRBV4-1
CDR3aa: CASSQDSGATQYF
CDR3nt: TGCGCCAGCAGCCAAGATTCAGGCGCCACGCAGTATTTT

abundance: NA
d_gene: TRBD1
j_gene: TRBJ1-2
v_gene: TRBV20-1
CDR3aa: CSARDRDDYTF
CDR3nt: TGCAGTGCTAGGGACAGGGATGACTACACCTTC

abundance: NA
d_gene: NA
j_gene: TRBJ2-7
v_gene: TRBV2
CDR3aa: CASSLEPFGTYEQYF
CDR3nt: TGTGCCAGCAGTCTCGAACCATTCGGTACCTACGAGCAGTACTTC

abundance: NA
d_gene: TRBD2
j_gene: TRBJ2-1
v_gene: TRBV7-3
CDR3aa: CASSLMGGGNEQFF
CDR3nt: TGTGCCAGCAGCTTAATGGGCGGGGGCAATGAGCAGTTCTTC

abundance: NA
d_gene: NA
j_gene: TRBJ1-3
v_gene: TRBV28
CDR3aa: CASSLEVPNSGNTIYF
CDR3nt: TGTGCCAGCAGTTTAGAAGTACCTAACTCTGGAAACACCATATATTTT

abundance: few
d_gene: TRBD1
j_gene: TRBJ2-1
v_gene: TRBV5-1
CDR3aa: CASSQGQGTYNEQFF
CDR3nt: TGCGCCAGCAGCCAGGGACAGGGGACCTACAATGAGCAGTTCTTC

abundance: NA
d_gene: NA
j_gene: TRBJ1-2
v_gene: TRBV18
CDR3aa: CASSPPGSNYGYTF
CDR3nt: TGTGCCAGCTCACCACCGGGCAGTAACTATGGCTACACCTTC

abundance: NA
d_gene: NA
j_gene: TRBJ1-3
v_gene: TRBV7-9
CDR3aa: CASSRAGTDTIYF
CDR3nt: TGTGCCAGCAGCCGGGCTGGGACTGACACCATATATTTT

abundance: once
d_gene: TRBD1
j_gene: TRBJ1-2
v_gene: TRBV7-9
CDR3aa: CASSPGTGGYGYTF
CDR3nt: TGTGCCAGCAGCCCCGGGACAGGGGGTTATGGCTACACCTTC

abundance: NA
d_gene: TRBD2
j_gene: TRBJ2-1
v_gene: TRBV29-1
CDR3aa: CSVETSGGGYEQFF
CDR3nt: TGCAGCGTTGAGACTAGCGGAGGAGGGTATGAGCAGTTCTTC

abundance: few
d_gene: TRBD1
j_gene: TRBJ1-5
v_gene: TRBV19
CDR3aa: CASSAGTGVLSNQPQHF
CDR3nt: TGTGCCAGTAGTGCCGGGACAGGGGTTCTTAGCAATCAGCCCCAGCATTTT